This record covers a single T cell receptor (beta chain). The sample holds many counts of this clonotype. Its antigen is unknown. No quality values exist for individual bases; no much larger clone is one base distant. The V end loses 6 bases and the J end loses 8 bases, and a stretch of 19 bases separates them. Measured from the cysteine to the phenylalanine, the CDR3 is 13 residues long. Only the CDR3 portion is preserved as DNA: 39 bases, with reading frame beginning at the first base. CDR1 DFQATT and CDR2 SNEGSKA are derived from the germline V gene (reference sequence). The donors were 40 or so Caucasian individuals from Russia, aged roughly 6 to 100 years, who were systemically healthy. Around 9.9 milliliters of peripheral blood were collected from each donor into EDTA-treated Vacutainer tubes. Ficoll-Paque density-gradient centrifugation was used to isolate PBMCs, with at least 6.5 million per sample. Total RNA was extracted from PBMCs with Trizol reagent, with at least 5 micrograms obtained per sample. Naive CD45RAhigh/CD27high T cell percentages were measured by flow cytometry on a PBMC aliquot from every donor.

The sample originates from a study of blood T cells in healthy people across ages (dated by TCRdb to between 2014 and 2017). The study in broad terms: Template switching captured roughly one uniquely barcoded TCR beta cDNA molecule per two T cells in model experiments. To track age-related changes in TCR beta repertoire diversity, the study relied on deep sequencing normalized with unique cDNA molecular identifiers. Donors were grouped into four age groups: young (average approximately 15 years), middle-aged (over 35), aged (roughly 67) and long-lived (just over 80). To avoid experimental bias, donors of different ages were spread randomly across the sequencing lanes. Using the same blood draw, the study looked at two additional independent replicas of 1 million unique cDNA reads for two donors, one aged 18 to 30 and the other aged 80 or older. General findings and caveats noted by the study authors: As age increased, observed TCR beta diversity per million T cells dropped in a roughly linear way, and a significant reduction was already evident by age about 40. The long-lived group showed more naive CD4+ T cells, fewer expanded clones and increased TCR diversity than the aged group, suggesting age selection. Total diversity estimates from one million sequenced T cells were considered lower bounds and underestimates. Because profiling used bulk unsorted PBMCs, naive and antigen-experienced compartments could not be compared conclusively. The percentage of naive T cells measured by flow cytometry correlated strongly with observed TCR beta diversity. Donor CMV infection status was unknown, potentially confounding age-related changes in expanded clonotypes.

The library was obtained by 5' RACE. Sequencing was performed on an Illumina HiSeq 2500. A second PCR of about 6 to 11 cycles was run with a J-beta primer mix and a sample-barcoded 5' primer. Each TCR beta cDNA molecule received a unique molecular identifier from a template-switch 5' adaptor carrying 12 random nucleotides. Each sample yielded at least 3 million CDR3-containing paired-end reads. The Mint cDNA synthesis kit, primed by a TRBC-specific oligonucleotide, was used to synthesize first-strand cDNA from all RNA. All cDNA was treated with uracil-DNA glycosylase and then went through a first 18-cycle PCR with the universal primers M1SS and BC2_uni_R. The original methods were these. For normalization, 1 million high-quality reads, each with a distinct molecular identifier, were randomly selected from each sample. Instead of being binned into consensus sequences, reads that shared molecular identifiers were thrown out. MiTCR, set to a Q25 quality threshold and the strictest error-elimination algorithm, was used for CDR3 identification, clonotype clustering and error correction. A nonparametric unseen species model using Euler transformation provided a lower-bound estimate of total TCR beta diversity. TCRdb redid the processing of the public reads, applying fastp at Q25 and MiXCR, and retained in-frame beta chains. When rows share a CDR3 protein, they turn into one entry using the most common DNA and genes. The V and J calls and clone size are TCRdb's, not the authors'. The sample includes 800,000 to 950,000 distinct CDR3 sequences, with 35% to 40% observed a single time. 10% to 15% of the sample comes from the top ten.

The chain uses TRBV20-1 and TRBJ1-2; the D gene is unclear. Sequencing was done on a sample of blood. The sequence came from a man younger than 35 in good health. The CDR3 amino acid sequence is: CSAASTSFSGYTF. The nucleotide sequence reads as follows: TGCAGTGCGGCATCTACGTCGTTTTCCGGCTACACCTTC.